This T cell receptor beta chain derives from a study of cytomegalovirus exposure and HLA in healthy donors. Turning to this clone: Its antigen is undetermined.

The PCR contained 60 Vbeta and 13 Jbeta primers. The method was immunoSEQ multiplex PCR; TCRdb's version includes in-frame clones alone and lacks a portion of them. Here the sample spans about 160,000 clones, over 75% being singletons. Regarding the study as a whole: In an earlier analysis, most TCR beta V segments were productive about 87% or about 30% of the time.

CDR3 size: 16 residues. CDR1 is SEHNR, CDR2 FQNEAQ, per germline (reference sequence). The junction had 10 bases not matched to a gene; V was cut back by 2 bases and J by 8 bases. The sequence was collected from a woman aged 45-60 years in good health and CMV-seropositive. V gene TRBV7-9 combines with J gene TRBJ1-4; TRBD1 matches at 8 bases. The sequenced material came from PBMCs. CDR3 nucleotide sequence: TGTGCCAGCAGCTTAAGCCTTGGACAGGGAGGAGAAAAACTGTTTTTT. Encoded protein: CASSLSLGQGGEKLFF.